What follows describes a single TCR beta chain. What it recognizes is unknown. The data were obtained in a study of cytomegalovirus exposure and HLA in healthy donors. Whole-study findings and limits: Clonal expansion, a later analysis showed, was greater in HLA-associated TCR beta chains than in equally common others.

It was with 60 Vbeta and 13 Jbeta primers that the PCR ran. The protocol was immunoSEQ multiplex PCR, while the TCRdb copy is restricted to in-frame clones and leaves out a portion. This listing includes 190,000 or so clones. Germline V gives CDR1 PRHDT, CDR2 FYEKMQ (reference sequence). V lost 1 base to trimming and J lost 12 bases; unmatched junction nucleotides: 6. This CDR3 comprises 13 residues. This chain connects TRBV13 to TRBJ2-5; 9 bases line up with TRBD1. The sequence came from a boy aged 5-17 years in good health and CMV-seronegative. The material sequenced was PBMCs. In nucleotides, the CDR3 is TGTGCCAGCAGCTTAGCGACGAGGACAGGGGAGTACTTC. This sequence encodes CASSLATRTGEYF.